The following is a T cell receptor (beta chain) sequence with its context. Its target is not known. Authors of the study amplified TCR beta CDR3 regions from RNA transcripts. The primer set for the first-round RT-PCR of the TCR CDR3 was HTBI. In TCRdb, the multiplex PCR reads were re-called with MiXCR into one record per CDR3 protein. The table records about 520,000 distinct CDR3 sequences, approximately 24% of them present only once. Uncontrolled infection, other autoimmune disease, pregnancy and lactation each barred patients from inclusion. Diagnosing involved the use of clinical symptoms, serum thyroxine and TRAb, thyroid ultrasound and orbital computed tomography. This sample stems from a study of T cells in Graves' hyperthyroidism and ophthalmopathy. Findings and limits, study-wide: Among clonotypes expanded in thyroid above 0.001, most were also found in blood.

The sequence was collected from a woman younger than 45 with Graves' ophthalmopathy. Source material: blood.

The CDR3 region has the DNA TGTGCCAGCAGTGGAGACAGGGTGGCTGAAGCTTTCTTT. It yields the protein CASSGDRVAEAFF. The gene calls are TRBV6-1 and TRBJ1-1; 7 bases fit TRBD1. Trimming at V came to 4 bases and at J to 6 bases, leaving 5 bases not matched to a gene. The CDR3 has 13 residues. The germline V gene has CDR1 MNHNS and CDR2 SASEGT.